This TCR beta chain was observed in a study of blood T cells in healthy people across ages. CDR1 and CDR2 (germline): MNHNS, SASEGT. J was trimmed by 4 bases and V by 3 bases; bases with no gene match: 8. The CDR3 totals 17 residues. A sample-barcoded 5' primer and a J-beta primer mix were used in a second PCR of about 7 to 12 cycles. Using its own MiXCR run on the 5' RACE reads, TCRdb lists one record per CDR3 protein. Of fewer than 1,000,000 distinct CDR3 sequences listed, 40% to 50% were seen once; the top ten hold approximately 20%. Each sample had at least 6 million PBMCs isolated. This receptor was taken from a man in his 60s in good health. The J gene is TRBJ2-3, the V gene TRBV6-1; TRBD2 matches 12 bases. Material for sequencing was blood. The CDR3 nucleotides read TGTGCCAGCAGTGATTTGGCTAGCGGGGGGGCAGCAGATACGCAGTATTTT. It specifies CASSDLASGGAADTQYF.